Given below is one T cell receptor (beta chain) in context. This sample's time point: after neoadjuvant nivolumab, at surgical resection. This sample was taken from a study of neoadjuvant anti-PD-1 for oral cavity cancer. Repertoires were generated with immunoSEQ multiplex PCR, while TCRdb's copy carries only in-frame clones and drops some. The sample consists of roughly 13,000 clones, around 70% of them appearing once. The TCR was taken from a person aged 35-79 years with oral cavity squamous cell carcinoma. The sample here was PBMCs, taken after nivolumab (anti-PD-1) treatment.

The CDR3 spells CASSELRVPTDTQYF. The CDR3 bases are TGTGCCAGCAGTGAACTTCGGGTTCCCACAGATACGCAGTATTTT. This chain joins TRBV6-1 and TRBJ2-3; unclear D gene. Trimming took off 2 bases at V and 2 bases at J, with 11 bases between the two ends. The V gene's germline CDR1 is MNHNS and CDR2 SASEGT. CDR3 length: 15 amino acids.